These 18 T cell receptor beta chains were sequenced from one sample in a study of cytomegalovirus exposure and HLA in healthy donors. The PCR was carried out with 60 Vbeta primers and 13 Jbeta primers. The data were produced by immunoSEQ multiplex PCR, yet TCRdb's version contains in-frame clones alone and is incomplete. This sample carries 55,000 or so clones, with more than 10% going to the ten biggest clones. Sequenced sample: PBMCs. These receptors were obtained from a woman between 25 and 40 years old in good health and CMV-seropositive.

This rearrangement joins TRBV7-9 to TRBJ1-1; possibly TRBD1 for D (6 bases). Germline CDR1 and CDR2: SEHNR and FQNEAQ (reference sequence). The V end lost 5 bases, the J end lost 0 bases, and 13 bases lay between the germline ends. This CDR3 has 15 residues. CDR3 bases: TGTGCCAGCAGCACTCCCGGACAGCTGAACACTGAAGCTTTCTTT. Translated: CASSTPGQLNTEAFF. Variable domain in full (rest from reference TRBV7-9 and TRBJ1-1): DTGVSQNPRHKITKRGQNVTFRCDPISEHNRLYWYRQTLGQGPEFLTYFQNEAQLEKSRLLSDRFSAERPKGSFSTLEIQRTEQGDSAMYLCASSTPGQLNTEAFFGQGTRLTVV.

The chain uses TRBV5-8 and TRBJ1-4; 7 bases line up with TRBD1. Germline CDR1 SGHTS, CDR2 YDEGEE. J gave up 3 bases and V 0 bases, and 5 bases lay outside the gene matches. This CDR3 region has 16 residues. The CDR3 DNA sequence: TGTGCCAGCAGCTTGGGGAACAGGGGAGCTAATGAAAAACTGTTTTTT. It is translated as CASSLGNRGANEKLFF. The full variable domain, completed using reference TRBV5-8 and TRBJ1-4, is EAGVTQSPTHLIKTRGQQATLRCSPISGHTSVYWYQQALGLGLQFLLWYDEGEERNRGNFPPRFSGRQFPNYSSELNVNALELEDSALYLCASSLGNRGANEKLFFGSGTQLSVL.

The rearrangement joins TRBV29-1 to TRBJ1-1; no reliable D call. The germline V and J ends were trimmed by 4 bases and 4 bases, with 10 bases remaining between them. This CDR3 spans 12 amino acids. Germline loops: CDR1 SQVTM, CDR2 ANQGSEA. CDR3 sequence (DNA): TGCAGCGTTGGAAGGGAGGGCACTGAAGCTTTCTTT. Residues: CSVGREGTEAFF.

The chain employs TRBV4-1 and TRBJ2-7, with 8 bases aligning to TRBD1. Germline loops: CDR1 MGHRA, CDR2 YSYEKL. Trimming cost V 4 bases and J 5 bases; bases outside gene matches: 10. This CDR3 is 15 amino acids long. CDR3: CASSRQDRAFDEQYF. In DNA, the CDR3 is TGCGCCAGCAGCCGCCAGGACAGGGCTTTCGACGAGCAGTACTTC.

The CDR3 reads CASSIDAGALEKLFF. Written as DNA, the CDR3 is TGTGCCAGTAGTATAGATGCGGGGGCTCTTGAAAAACTGTTTTTT. This chain joins TRBV19 and TRBJ1-4, with D possibly TRBD1 on 6 matching bases. V was pared by 0 bases and J by 7 bases, with 12 bases between. There are 15 residues in the CDR3. Per the germline V gene, CDR1 is LNHDA and CDR2 is SQIVND (reference sequence).

This chain uses TRBV7-2 with TRBJ2-2; TRBD2 matches 9 bases. There are 17 residues in the CDR3. Trimming at V came to 4 bases and at J to 3 bases, leaving 9 bases not matched to a gene. Germline V gene lookup returns CDR1 SGHTA and CDR2 FQGNSA. CDR3: CASSWRGGGAYTGELFF. DNA of the CDR3: TGTGCCAGCAGCTGGCGAGGCGGGGGGGCCTACACCGGGGAGCTGTTTTTT.

The chain combines TRBV5-5 with TRBJ1-5, with 8 bases identical to TRBD1. Germline assignment: CDR1 SGHKS and CDR2 YYEKEE (reference sequence). The J segment lost 2 bases and the V segment lost 3 bases, leaving 1 base of the junction unmatched. CDR3 length: 14 amino acids. DNA of the CDR3: TGTGCCAGCAGCTCGACAGGGGGCAATCAGCCCCAGCATTTT. Residues: CASSSTGGNQPQHF. Based on the CDR3 plus reference TRBV5-5 and TRBJ1-5, the full variable domain is DAGVTQSPTHLIKTRGQQVTLRCSPISGHKSVSWYQQVLGQGPQFIFQYYEKEERGRGNFPDRFSARQFPNYSSELNVNALLLGDSALYLCASSSTGGNQPQHFGDGTRLSIL.

This chain joins TRBV6-1 and TRBJ1-2; tentatively, D is TRBD1 (6 bases). CDR1 and CDR2 from the germline V gene are MNHNS and SASEGT. The CDR3 sequence is 15 residues long. Deletions cut 0 bases from V and 5 bases from J, with 13 bases between. The CDR3 loop reads CASSEASRGRYGYTF. Here the CDR3 DNA reads TGTGCCAGCAGTGAAGCATCCAGGGGAAGGTATGGCTACACCTTC.

The rearrangement joins TRBV15 to TRBJ2-6, with D unclear. From germline, CDR1 is LNHNV and CDR2 YYDKDF (reference sequence). V was pared by 3 bases and J by 0 bases, with 6 bases between. The CDR3 loop spans 15 amino acids. The CDR3 nucleotides are TGTGCCACCAGCAGGAGTAGCTCTGGGGCCAACGTCCTGACTTTC. Its protein product is CATSRSSSGANVLTF.

This chain joins TRBV7-9 and TRBJ1-2; possibly TRBD1 for D (6 bases). Germline lookup yields CDR1 SEHNR and CDR2 FQNEAQ (reference sequence). The V end lost 2 bases, the J end lost 4 bases, and 11 bases lay between the germline ends. This CDR3 is built from 14 residues. Here the CDR3 reads CASSLTGRPYGYTF. As DNA, the CDR3 is TGTGCCAGCAGCTTAACAGGGAGACCCTATGGCTACACCTTC.

The chain recombines TRBV7-9 with TRBJ2-7, with D maybe TRBD2 (5 bases). Germline CDR1 is SEHNR and CDR2 is FQNEAQ (reference sequence). V lost 7 bases and J lost 1, with 14 bases in between. The CDR3 consists of 14 residues. CDR3 sequence (DNA): TGTGCCAGCATGACGGAGGCTCCGTCCTACGAGCAGTACTTC. Protein product: CASMTEAPSYEQYF.

This chain joins TRBV7-9 and TRBJ2-7; the D is unclear. This CDR3 contains 15 residues. V gave up 5 bases and J gave up 2 bases, with 16 bases separating them. CDR1 SEHNR and CDR2 FQNEAQ come from the germline V gene (reference sequence). CDR3: CASSIISPVPYEQYF. CDR3 sequence (DNA): TGTGCCAGCAGCATCATCTCTCCAGTTCCCTACGAGCAGTACTTC.

J is TRBJ2-5 and V is TRBV5-1, with 16 bases matching TRBD2. Trimming cost V 3 bases and J 3 bases; bases outside gene matches: 2. The germline CDR1 and CDR2 sequences are SGHRS and YFSETQ. The CDR3 has 16 residues. CDR3 loop: CASSWGTSGGEETQYF. The DNA for the CDR3 is TGCGCCAGCAGCTGGGGGACTAGCGGGGGGGAAGAGACCCAGTACTTC.

DNA for the CDR3: TGTGCCAGCAGTGAGATACAGGTTAGCAATCAGCCCCAGCATTTT. Its protein is CASSEIQVSNQPQHF. The chain employs TRBV6-1 and TRBJ1-5; weak D call: TRBD1 (5 bases). Germline V gives CDR1 MNHNS, CDR2 SASEGT. The CDR3 is 15 amino acids. The germline V and J ends were trimmed by 3 bases and 0 bases, with 9 bases remaining between them.

This rearrangement joins TRBV5-1 to TRBJ1-3; D is uncertain. Germline V CDR1 and CDR2: SGHRS, YFSETQ. The CDR3 is 15 residues long. Trimming removed 5 bases at V and 4 bases at J, with 16 bases between. The CDR3 DNA is TGCGCCAGCAGGCGAATGAGAGAACCCGGAAACACCATATATTTT. Encoded protein: CASRRMREPGNTIYF.

The chain has TRBV11-1 and TRBJ2-7; 7 nucleotides agree with TRBD2. CDR3 length equals 13 residues. V shed 6 bases and J 2 bases; nucleotides not matched to a gene: 4. Looked up from germline, CDR1 is SGHAT and CDR2 is FQDESV (reference sequence). CDR3 residues: CASRYGLAYEQYF. CDR3 coding DNA: TGTGCCAGCAGATATGGACTAGCCTACGAGCAGTACTTC.

The chain uses TRBV4-2 and TRBJ1-1; 11 nucleotides agree with TRBD1. V gave up 4 bases and J gave up 5 bases; unmatched junction bases: 3. The CDR3 has 14 residues. CDR1 is LGHNA, CDR2 YNFKEQ, per germline. The CDR3 loop is CASSLGTGGTEAFF. In nucleotides, the CDR3 is TGTGCCAGCAGCCTCGGGACAGGGGGAACTGAAGCTTTCTTT.

The chain uses TRBV28 and TRBJ2-5; D gene uncertain. Deletions cut 3 bases from V and 4 bases from J, with 3 bases between. Germline V gene sequence: CDR1 MDHEN, CDR2 SYDVKM. The CDR3 loop spans 11 amino acids. CDR3 sequence (DNA): TGTGCCAGCAGTTTGCGAGAGACCCAGTACTTC. This translates into CASSLRETQYF.